The 9 T cell receptor beta chains in this list originate from one sample, sequenced in a study of CD8 T cells in Susac syndrome. With random hexamers, roughly 0.5 to 1 ug RNA was reverse transcribed. TCRdb ran MiXCR on the immunoSEQ multiplex PCR reads and lists one entry per CDR3 protein. In the table there are over 150,000 distinct CDR3 sequences, about 95% of which are singletons. The sample comprised CD4+ T cells from PBMCs. The receptors shown here come from a human donor with Susac syndrome.

This clonotype appeared once. The rearrangement joins TRBV25-1 to TRBJ1-1; D is uncertain. Germline V gives CDR1 MGHDK, CDR2 SYGVNS. V was cut by 2 bases and J by 0 bases, with 13 bases left in between. The CDR3 has 16 residues. CDR3 amino acids: CASSEGQGILNTEAFF. Here the CDR3 DNA reads TGTGCCAGCAGTGAAGGTCAAGGGATACTGAACACTGAAGCTTTCTTT.

The CDR3 sequence: CATSRGNTEAFF. DNA for the CDR3: TGTGCCACCTCGAGGGGGAACACTGAAGCTTTCTTT. The rearrangement uses TRBV18 and TRBJ1-1; possible D gene TRBD1, 5 bases. The CDR3 is made up of 12 amino acids. V shed 10 bases and J shed 1 base, with 10 bases lying between them. Germline V gene sequence: CDR1 KGHSH, CDR2 LQKENI.

The chain couples TRBV7-9 to TRBJ2-2; 7 nucleotides align to TRBD2. The CDR3 runs to 15 residues. Germline CDR1 SEHNR, CDR2 FQNEAQ (reference sequence). V shed 5 bases, J shed 1 base, and the junction held 4 bases outside the gene matches. The CDR3 here is CASSRLAQNTGELFF. The DNA of the CDR3 is TGTGCCAGCAGCCGACTAGCCCAGAACACCGGGGAGCTGTTTTTT. Looking up the rest from reference TRBV7-9 and TRBJ2-2 gives the full variable domain: DTGVSQNPRHKITKRGQNVTFRCDPISEHNRLYWYRQTLGQGPEFLTYFQNEAQLEKSRLLSDRFSAERPKGSFSTLEIQRTEQGDSAMYLCASSRLAQNTGELFFGEGSRLTVL.

The chain recombines TRBV20-1 with TRBJ1-1; D ambiguous. The V gene's germline CDR1 is DFQATT and CDR2 SNEGSKA (reference sequence). CDR3 length: 12 residues. V lost 0 bases and J 5 bases, leaving 7 bases between the germline ends. CDR3 DNA sequence: TGCAGTGCTAGAGATATGGAGACTGAAGCTTTCTTT. This gives the protein CSARDMETEAFF.

This clonotype was detected once. The chain joins TRBV20-1 to TRBJ2-3; TRBD2 matches at 7 bases. This CDR3 is built from 15 residues. Trimming cost V 6 bases and J 0 bases; bases outside gene matches: 9. Germline CDR1 reads DFQATT; CDR2 reads SNEGSKA (reference sequence). The CDR3 here is CSASGGYTSTDTQYF. The CDR3 DNA sequence: TGCAGTGCGTCCGGGGGGTACACTAGCACAGATACGCAGTATTTT.

This clonotype was seen only a few times. The rearrangement links TRBV20-1 to TRBJ2-5; D not resolved. The length of the CDR3 is 10 residues. Germline V lookup: CDR1 DFQATT, CDR2 SNEGSKA (reference sequence). V was trimmed by 3 bases and J by 5 bases, leaving 4 bases between them. The CDR3 here is CSARVETQYF. The DNA of the CDR3 is TGCAGTGCTAGGGTTGAGACCCAGTACTTC.

The chain uses TRBV30 and TRBJ1-5; 7 bases fit TRBD1. Germline-derived CDR1 and CDR2 are GTSNPN and SVGIG (reference sequence). The junction had 4 bases not matched to a gene; V was cut back by 1 base and J by 7 bases. The CDR3 sequence is 13 residues long. Here the CDR3 reads CAWSGTGSQPQHF. The CDR3, as DNA: TGTGCCTGGAGTGGGACAGGAAGCCAGCCCCAGCATTTT.

V gene TRBV28 combines with J gene TRBJ2-3, with TRBD2 matching over 15 bases. The CDR3 has 22 residues. Looked up from germline, CDR1 is MDHEN and CDR2 is SYDVKM. J lost 1 base, V lost 1 base, and 15 bases had no gene match. The CDR3 sequence is CASSLFPVRTSGRALGTDTQYF. As DNA, the CDR3 is TGTGCCAGCAGTTTATTCCCAGTAAGGACTAGCGGGAGGGCTCTAGGCACAGATACGCAGTATTTT.

This sequence joins TRBV11-2 and TRBJ2-1, with 8 bases identical to TRBD1. CDR3 length: 17 amino acids. The V gene's germline CDR1 is SGHAT and CDR2 FQNNGV. V trimming: 1 base; J trimming: 9 bases; junction bases outside the gene matches: 14. CDR3 nucleotide sequence: TGTGCCAGCAGCTTAGTCGCTTTTGGCAGGGGGCATGGTGAGCAGTTCTTC. It is translated as CASSLVAFGRGHGEQFF.